The sequence of this T cell receptor (beta chain) was determined in a study of graft-versus-host responses after intestinal transplantation. Whole-study context: Among the recipients, transplants were multivisceral, liver-intestinal, or isolated intestinal.

The assay was immunoSEQ multiplex PCR, and TCRdb's table has in-frame clones only and misses some. The repertoire holds tens of thousands of clones, with around 91% as singletons. V shed 3 bases and J 2 bases; nucleotides not matched to a gene: 10. CDR1 SEHNR and CDR2 FQNEAQ come from the germline V gene (reference sequence). This CDR3 comprises 18 residues. This sequence joins TRBV7-9 and TRBJ2-2; 9 bases agree with TRBD2. The sample in question was PBMCs, obtained approximately four months after intestinal transplantation. The sequence came from a human patient who received an intestinal transplant, so some T cells may come from the graft donor. The CDR3 coding sequence is TGTGCCAGCAGCTTTATGGTTCGGCGGGAGGGTAACACCGGGGAGCTGTTTTTT. Amino acids: CASSFMVRREGNTGELFF. The full variable domain, completed using reference TRBV7-9 and TRBJ2-2, is DTGVSQNPRHKITKRGQNVTFRCDPISEHNRLYWYRQTLGQGPEFLTYFQNEAQLEKSRLLSDRFSAERPKGSFSTLEIQRTEQGDSAMYLCASSFMVRREGNTGELFFGEGSRLTVL.